This T cell receptor (beta chain) was observed in a study of identical twins. One entry per CDR3 protein, called by TCRdb with MiXCR from the 5' RACE reads. The data contain hundreds of thousands of distinct CDR3 sequences, less than 10% of them singletons. Another study also made use of these data, one on yellow fever vaccine responses in identical twins.

The TCR comes from a woman aged 18-29 years in good health. Material: PBMCs.

The chain's CDR3 is CASSYSNRLGTGDGYTF. The CDR3 DNA is TGTGCCAGCAGTTACTCGAATAGATTAGGGACCGGAGATGGCTACACCTTC. This chain links TRBV6-5 with TRBJ1-2; perhaps TRBD1 as D (5 bases). CDR3 length: 17 residues. The germline V gene has CDR1 MNHEY and CDR2 SVGAGI. V lost 0 bases to trimming and J lost 6 bases, with 20 bases between them.